This T cell receptor (beta chain) was profiled in a study of blood T cell repertoires in COVID-19. There are a few counts of this clone. The method was immunoSEQ multiplex PCR; TCRdb's version includes in-frame clones alone and lacks a portion of them. The table lists over 100,000 clones, 60% to 85% of them singletons, with about 4.7% in the top ten. Germline CDR1 reads LGHDT; CDR2 reads YNNKEL (reference sequence). The J segment lost 12 bases and the V segment lost 1 base, leaving 11 bases of the junction unmatched. The CDR3 length is 16 residues. The V call is TRBV3-1 (or the pseudogene TRBV3-2), the J call TRBJ2-1, with TRBD2 matching over 11 bases. The sample was peripheral blood. The receptor was derived from a human donor in a cohort sampled during active or convalescent COVID-19. The CDR3 coding sequence is TGTGCCAGCAGCCAAGCGGCCGGGACTAGCGGAGGGGTGCAGTTCTTC. Protein sequence: CASSQAAGTSGGVQFF.